This T cell receptor beta chain was sequenced during a study of control samples from healthy donors and cancer patients. Germline CDR1 reads SGHAT; CDR2 reads FQNNGV. Trimming stripped 1 base from V and 1 base from J, with 10 bases between. CDR3 length: 15 amino acids. Generated by immunoSEQ multiplex PCR, the TCRdb table keeps only in-frame clones and is missing some. This sample yields under 75,000 clones, of which 75% to 85% are seen a single time; roughly 5% belongs to the top ten. The TCR sequence derives from a man between 40 and 49 years old in good health. This sequence joins TRBV11-2 and TRBJ2-5; D is ambiguous. Sequencing used blood. CDR3: CASSLAPGAQETQYF. CDR3 nucleotide sequence: TGTGCCAGCAGCTTAGCCCCCGGAGCCCAAGAGACCCAGTACTTC.